This T cell receptor beta chain appears in the sequencing data of a study of T cells in Graves' hyperthyroidism and ophthalmopathy (dated by TCRdb to the late 2010s). Study-level background: Peripheral blood samples were taken at initial diagnosis, before any treatment was given. An independent validation cohort of under 20 hyperthyroidism patients and approximately 15 patients who later progressed to ophthalmopathy tested prospective prediction of ophthalmopathy. A discovery cohort of around 100 patients, 43 with Graves' ophthalmopathy and approximately 55 with stable Graves' hyperthyroidism, was used to find distinguishing TCR V-J signatures. In several Graves' hyperthyroidism patients, the study also compared T-cell repertoires from thyroid tissue with T-cell repertoires from blood. The approximately 100 discovery patients were divided at random into training and test sets in a 7:3 ratio. The paper reports TCR Vbeta CDR3 sequencing of over 120 peripheral blood samples: some 41 ophthalmopathy, approximately 74 hyperthyroidism and around 17 progressor patients. After blood sampling, hyperthyroidism patients were treated with methimazole at a starting dose of 30 mg daily, and ophthalmopathy patients were treated with high-dose intravenous methylprednisolone.

This clonotype was seen a handful of times. Its antigen remains unidentified. No clone much larger than this one lies a single base away; base qualities are absent. Findings and caveats that apply to the study as a whole: In cross-validation, a model built on a 13 V-J signature told ophthalmopathy apart from stable hyperthyroidism with about 90% sensitivity and roughly 82% specificity, and in testing the same model reached 80%/75%. In validation, progression to ophthalmopathy was predicted by the model with around 71% sensitivity and approximately 78% specificity, a median of approximately 7.1 months before onset. Most expanded thyroid clonotypes (frequency above 0.001) were also found in blood, which suggests that blood repertoires may mirror thyroid immune responses. Sample size was not statistically predetermined, and investigators were not blinded to group allocation.

Reading from cysteine to phenylalanine, the CDR3 counts 17 amino acids. Kept here is only the CDR3 DNA, which spans 51 bases and is read in frame from base 1. Sequences SNHLY (CDR1) and FYNNEI (CDR2) are obtained from the germline V gene. The V and J ends are trimmed by 3 bases and 3 bases, leaving 19 bases between them. In the ophthalmopathy patients, disease was moderately to severely active, with a Clinical Activity Score of 3 or more, a NOSPECS grade of 4 or more, and a duration of less than 3 months. Patients with uncontrolled infections, other autoimmune diseases, pregnancy or lactation were excluded. Diagnoses relied on clinical symptoms, serum thyroxine and TRAb, thyroid ultrasound and orbital computed tomography. PBMCs were isolated from approximately 10 ml of fresh peripheral blood by Ficoll-Paque density gradient centrifugation. Trizol reagent was used to extract total RNA, and RNA quality was then checked on an Agilent 2100 Bioanalyzer.

TCR beta CDR3 regions were amplified from RNA transcripts. The first round of RT-PCR for the TCR CDR3 was performed with the HTBI primer set and the Qiagen OneStep RT-PCR kit. A second multiplex PCR round built the libraries, followed by size selection and purification. Sequencing of the libraries was done on an Illumina HiSeq2000 using paired-end 100 bp reads. In the paper's pipeline: SOAPnuke was used to process the raw data, with reads discarded if the reads contained adapters or uncalled bases, had a mean Phred below 15, or lacked an exact constant-primer or identifier match. COPE v1.2.5 was used to merge high-quality paired reads, and clonotypes were defined as unique nucleotide sequences. Clonotypes were aligned to IMGT TRBV, TRBD and TRBJ reference segments using MiTCR v1.1. The analysis was restricted to V-J combinations with a frequency above 0.0001, which together covered 99% to 99.2% of the repertoires. A TCS score was defined as the ratio between F50 (clonal expansion) and ExV (chaos), using BLOSUM62-based TCRdist between CDR3 peptides within each V-J. Welch's t-statistics and random forest reduced around 520 V-J features to 10 to 15, which were used in a naive Bayes classifier (R e1071). TCRdb redid the processing of the public reads, applying fastp at Q25 and MiXCR, and retained in-frame beta chains. Each record represents a unique CDR3 protein, reported with the most common genes and DNA among its rows. For this entry, the V and J calls and clone size follow TCRdb and not the study's own pipeline. The sample table records around 290,000 distinct CDR3 sequences; 15% to 20% of these occur just once. Together, the top ten hold approximately 57% of the sample.

This sequence originates from a woman in her fifties or sixties with Graves' ophthalmopathy. The chain was built from TRBV2 and TRBJ2-3; a tentative D call is TRBD2 (5 bases match). What was sequenced was blood. The bases are TGTGCCAGCAGTGAGGGCGGCGCTCCTGGACTGACAGATACGCAGTATTTT. It is translated as CASSEGGAPGLTDTQYF.